These 5 T cell receptor beta chains came from one sample sequenced in a study of regulatory T cells in long-lasting Graves disease. Through Arm-PCR of CDR3 regions and iRepertoire HTBI primers, TCR beta libraries were built. Each CDR3 protein is one row after TCRdb ran MiXCR on the multiplex PCR reads. The table shows 400,000 to 550,000 distinct CDR3 sequences, with 14% to 15% occurring only once. The time point here: newly diagnosed GD, antithyroid drugs for less than 3 months. With RNA extracted from PBMCs as input, the TCR library was made. This same sample was also taken into another study, of T cells in Graves' hyperthyroidism and ophthalmopathy.

This specimen was peripheral blood mononuclear cells (PBMCs), taken at new diagnosis, from a patient treated with antithyroid drugs. The origin of the receptors is a woman aged 25 to 39 with Graves disease.

This clonotype was counted once. A much larger clone sits a single nucleotide away, making a read error possible. The chain recombines TRBV12-3 or TRBV12-4 with TRBJ2-1; 7 bases map to TRBD1. Germline trimming cut 6 bases from V and 10 bases from J; bases unmatched to any gene: 12. This CDR3 has 14 amino acids. CDR3 protein: CASRERGPAYEQFF. The CDR3, as DNA: TGTGCCAGCAGGGAAAGGGGGCCAGCCTACGAGCAGTTCTTC.

This clonotype occurred many times. The rearrangement joins TRBV12-3 or TRBV12-4 to TRBJ2-7; D ambiguous. The CDR3 contains 13 residues. V was cut by 3 bases and J by 1 base, with 7 bases left in between. The CDR3 region is CASSFQDSYEQYF. CDR3 DNA: TGTGCCAGCAGTTTTCAGGATTCCTACGAGCAGTACTTC.

In this sample, this clonotype turned up many times. The chain uses TRBV11-3 and TRBJ2-7; D unclear. V gave up 5 bases and J gave up 4 bases, with 15 bases separating them. Germline V gene sequence: CDR1 SGHNT, CDR2 YENEEA. The length of the CDR3 is 14 residues. The CDR3 DNA follows: TGTGCCAGCAGCCTGAAAGCGTCATCTTACGAGCAGTACTTC. Translated: CASSLKASSYEQYF.

This clonotype was recorded at least ten times. This rearrangement joins TRBV30 to TRBJ1-4, with a tentative D call TRBD1 (6 bases). The V gene's germline CDR1 is GTSNPN and CDR2 SVGIG (reference sequence). Trimming took 2 bases from V and 7 from J, leaving 11 bases between them. CDR3 size: 13 residues. CDR3 protein: CAWSPQGLEKLFF. CDR3 DNA: TGTGCCTGGAGTCCCCAGGGGCTTGAAAAACTGTTTTTT. The whole variable domain, filled in from reference TRBV30 and TRBJ1-4, reads SQTIHQWPATLVQPVGSPLSLECTVEGTSNPNLYWYRQAAGRGLQLLFYSVGIGQISSEVPQNLSASRPQDRQFILSSKKLLLSDSGFYLCAWSPQGLEKLFFGSGTQLSVL.

J is TRBJ1-5 and V is TRBV5-8; 7 bases match TRBD1. The CDR3 runs to 15 residues. Unmatched junction bases numbered 14, after V lost 5 bases and J lost 9 bases. Germline V CDR1 and CDR2: SGHTS, YDEGEE. The CDR3 DNA sequence: TGTGCCAGCAGTGAAACCGGGACAGCATATCTGCCCCAGCATTTT. The encoded protein is CASSETGTAYLPQHF.